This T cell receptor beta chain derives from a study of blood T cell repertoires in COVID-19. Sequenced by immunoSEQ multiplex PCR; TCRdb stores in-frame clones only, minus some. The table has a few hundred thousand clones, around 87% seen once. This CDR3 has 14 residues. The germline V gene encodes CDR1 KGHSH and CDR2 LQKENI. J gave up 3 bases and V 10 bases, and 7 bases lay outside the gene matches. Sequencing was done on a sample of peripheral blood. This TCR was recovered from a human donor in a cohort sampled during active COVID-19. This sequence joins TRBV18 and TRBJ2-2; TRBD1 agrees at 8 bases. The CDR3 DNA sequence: TGTGCCAACTCTCCGGGACAGGACACCGGGGAGCTGTTTTTT. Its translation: CANSPGQDTGELFF.